Below, 14 T cell receptor beta chains from the same sample are listed, as sequenced in a study of blood T cell repertoires in COVID-19. The repertoire was sequenced with immunoSEQ multiplex PCR; TCRdb's copy has only in-frame clones and lacks some. Of about 140,000 clones in the sample, 75% to 90% were seen once. Sequences were obtained from PBMCs or T cells enriched from blood (not recorded which). These receptor sequences come from a man in his fifties or sixties who had recovered from COVID-19.

The J gene is TRBJ1-5, the V gene TRBV4-1; possible D gene TRBD1, 5 bases. CDR3 size: 15 residues. The V gene lost 1 base and the J gene lost 6 bases, with 13 bases spanning the gap. CDR1 and CDR2 (germline): MGHRA, YSYEKL. CDR3 coding DNA: TGCGCCAGCAGCCAAGTAGAAGGGGCAGGTCAGCCCCAGCATTTT. Translation gives CASSQVEGAGQPQHF.

In its sample, this clone was seen once. The chain combines TRBV2 with TRBJ1-2, with D unclear. The CDR3 runs to 16 residues. The V gene's germline CDR1 is SNHLY and CDR2 FYNNEI. Trimming pared 0 bases from V and 8 bases from J, leaving 19 bases between. The CDR3 here is CASSEAAVADAQGYTF. CDR3 DNA: TGTGCCAGCAGTGAAGCAGCGGTCGCTGATGCGCAGGGCTACACCTTC.

The chain recombines TRBV7-9 with TRBJ1-4; D is ambiguous. The CDR3 is 16 amino acids. CDR1 and CDR2 (germline): SEHNR, FQNEAQ (reference sequence). V lost 5 bases and J 6 bases, leaving 19 bases between the germline ends. The CDR3 protein is CASSAGLLGSYEKLFF. The CDR3 bases are TGTGCCAGCAGCGCGGGGTTGCTGGGGAGTTATGAAAAACTGTTTTTT.

This clone was seen only a few times. This chain links TRBV28 with TRBJ1-2; D possibly corresponds to TRBD1 (6 bases). The CDR3 runs 14 residues. Germline V gene lookup returns CDR1 MDHEN and CDR2 SYDVKM. The V and J ends lost 5 bases and 2 bases respectively, with 12 bases between them. The CDR3 DNA reads as TGTGCCAGCAGTCCCGGGACAAGGAACTATGGCTACACCTTC. Translated: CASSPGTRNYGYTF.

The V call is TRBV9, the J call TRBJ2-1, with 13 nucleotides matching TRBD2. CDR1 and CDR2 from the germline V gene are SGDLS and YYNGEE. Losses at the gene ends were 4 bases for V and 6 bases for J; bases not matched to a gene: 7. CDR3 length: 16 amino acids. Written as DNA, the CDR3 is TGTGCCAGCAGCCCCCAAGGACTAGCGGGAGTCAATGAGCAGTTCTTC. It translates to CASSPQGLAGVNEQFF.

This clone was seen a single time. The CDR3 protein is CASSRGQGPYNSPLHF. CDR3 sequence (DNA): TGTGCCAGCAGCCGGGGACAGGGACCCTATAATTCACCCCTCCACTTT. This chain connects TRBV7-9 to TRBJ1-6, with TRBD1 matching 9 bases. The CDR3 is 16 amino acids. Germline assignment: CDR1 SEHNR and CDR2 FQNEAQ (reference sequence). The J segment lost 2 bases and the V segment lost 5 bases, leaving 4 bases of the junction unmatched.

The genes are TRBV25-1 and TRBJ2-7, with unresolved D. Trimming stripped 4 bases from V and 8 bases from J, with 12 bases between. The V gene's germline CDR1 is MGHDK and CDR2 SYGVNS. CDR3 length: 12 amino acids. The DNA for the CDR3 is TGTGCCAGCAGTGCTGCGGCAAGCAAGCAGTACTTC. Protein: CASSAAASKQYF.

The chain combines TRBV6-6 with TRBJ1-6; a weak D match, TRBD1 (6 bases). There are 16 residues in the CDR3. Germline V CDR1 and CDR2: MNHNY, SVGAGI (reference sequence). The V end lost 5 bases, the J end lost 6 bases, and 17 bases lay between the germline ends. This CDR3 is CASSRSDRLSNSPLHF. The CDR3 region has the DNA TGTGCCAGCAGTCGATCAGACAGGCTTAGTAATTCACCCCTCCACTTT.

The chain employs TRBV5-4 and TRBJ1-4, with 7 bases lining up with TRBD1. From germline, CDR1 is SGHNT and CDR2 YYREEE (reference sequence). The CDR3 is made up of 14 amino acids. Unmatched junction bases numbered 4, after V lost 0 bases and J lost 8 bases. In DNA form, the CDR3 reads TGTGCCAGCAGCTTGGAGGGACAGCACGAAAAACTGTTTTTT. Protein sequence: CASSLEGQHEKLFF.

This clone has just one count. This rearrangement joins TRBV5-6 to TRBJ2-5; D may be TRBD1 (5 bases). Trimming cost V 4 bases and J 4 bases, with 14 bases left between them. The CDR3 has 14 amino acids. Germline-derived CDR1 and CDR2 are SGHDT and YYEEEE. In DNA, the CDR3 is TGTGCCAGCAGCCAGGGCCCCGGCGGAGAGACCCAGTACTTC. The encoded protein is CASSQGPGGETQYF.

This clone was picked up a small number of times. The chain uses TRBV14 and TRBJ2-7; D ambiguous. V shed 4 bases and J shed 8 bases, with 12 bases lying between them. This CDR3 region has 12 residues. The germline gives CDR1 SGHDN, CDR2 FVKESK. The CDR3 sequence: CASSLNREKQYF. CDR3 coding DNA: TGTGCCAGCAGCCTGAATCGTGAGAAGCAGTACTTC.

The rearrangement joins TRBV7-3 to TRBJ2-7; 10 bases align to TRBD2. The V segment lost 5 bases and the J segment 4 bases; nucleotides outside the gene matches: 8. Germline-derived CDR1 and CDR2 are SGHTA and FQGTGA. This CDR3 contains 15 residues. CDR3 loop: CASSLQAGGPYEQYF. The CDR3 nucleotides are TGTGCCAGCAGCCTCCAAGCGGGAGGGCCGTACGAGCAGTACTTC.

This clone showed up just once. CDR3 in DNA: TGTGCCAGCAGCGGCCGAGGATTGGGTGAAGCTTTCTTT. Translation gives CASSGRGLGEAFF. This chain joins TRBV3-1 (or the pseudogene TRBV3-2) and TRBJ1-1; D gene ambiguous. Germline V gene sequence: CDR1 LGHDT, CDR2 YNNKEL (reference sequence). V lost 5 bases, J lost 7 bases, and 14 bases lay in between. This CDR3 region has 13 residues.

This chain links TRBV27 with TRBJ2-1; perhaps TRBD1 as D (5 bases). There are 16 residues in the CDR3. Trimming took 6 bases from V and 3 from J, leaving 18 bases between them. The germline gives CDR1 MNHEY, CDR2 SMNVEV (reference sequence). CDR3 sequence reads: CASSHRQGGNYNEQFF. The CDR3, as DNA: TGTGCCAGCAGCCACCGTCAGGGCGGAAACTACAATGAGCAGTTCTTC.